These 9 T cell receptor beta chains originate from one sample sequenced in a study of control samples from healthy donors and cancer patients. The method was immunoSEQ multiplex PCR; TCRdb's version includes in-frame clones alone and lacks a portion of them. The sample lists approximately 71,000 clones, about nine tenths occurring once. Sequencing was done on a sample of PBMCs. The receptor set was obtained from a man in his sixties with lung cancer.

A single count supports this clone. This sequence joins TRBV11-1 and TRBJ2-5, with 8 bases that match TRBD2. The CDR3 sequence is 15 residues long. Germline CDR1 reads SGHAT; CDR2 reads FQDESV (reference sequence). Trimming removed 4 bases from V and 7 bases from J; junction bases left unmatched: 11. In DNA, the CDR3 is TGTGCCAGCAGCTCCGACAACGGGGGGGCCTGGACCCAGTACTTC. Residues: CASSSDNGGAWTQYF. Full variable domain (outside the CDR3, taken from reference TRBV11-1 and TRBJ2-5): EAEVAQSPRYKITEKSQAVAFWCDPISGHATLYWYRQILGQGPELLVQFQDESVVDDSQLPKDRFSAERLKGVDSTLKIQPAELGDSAMYLCASSSDNGGAWTQYFGPGTRLLVL.

The sample holds one count of this clone. This sequence joins TRBV5-4 and TRBJ1-4; possible D gene TRBD1, 5 bases. V dropped 5 bases and J dropped 0 bases, with 8 bases sitting between them. Germline V gene sequence: CDR1 SGHNT, CDR2 YYREEE (reference sequence). The CDR3 contains 14 residues. The CDR3 DNA reads as TGTGCCAGCAGGAAAGGGGCAACTAATGAAAAACTGTTTTTT. Its translation: CASRKGATNEKLFF.

V gene TRBV25-1 combines with J gene TRBJ1-2; D is undetermined. The V gene's germline CDR1 is MGHDK and CDR2 SYGVNS. The CDR3 has 15 amino acids. V lost 0 bases, J lost 5 bases, and 13 bases lay in between. The DNA of the CDR3 is TGTGCCAGCAGTGAATATAAGGGTGTCCTATATGGCTACACCTTC. Translation gives CASSEYKGVLYGYTF.

The chain links TRBV2 to TRBJ2-3, with TRBD2 matching over 10 bases. The CDR3 runs 14 residues. Germline loops: CDR1 SNHLY, CDR2 FYNNEI. Trimming at V came to 8 bases and at J to 8 bases, leaving 10 bases not matched to a gene. This CDR3 reads CASFFGTSGATQYF. CDR3 in DNA: TGTGCCAGCTTTTTCGGTACTAGCGGGGCTACGCAGTATTTT.

This chain links TRBV4-1 with TRBJ1-5; no definite D call. The germline gives CDR1 MGHRA, CDR2 YSYEKL. Trimming left V 0 bases short and J 4 bases short, with 13 bases between. The CDR3 has 16 residues. The CDR3 loop is CASSQEAWNSNQPQHF. The CDR3 region has the DNA TGCGCCAGCAGCCAAGAAGCGTGGAACTCGAATCAGCCCCAGCATTTT.

The V and J genes are TRBV3-1 (or the pseudogene TRBV3-2) and TRBJ1-5; D not resolved. This CDR3 comprises 15 residues. V gave up 5 bases and J gave up 1 base, with 12 bases separating them. Per the germline V gene, CDR1 is LGHDT and CDR2 is YNNKEL (reference sequence). CDR3 sequence (DNA): TGTGCCAGCAGCAGGAGCACGGCAAGCAATCAGCCCCAGCATTTT. Protein sequence: CASSRSTASNQPQHF.

The genes are TRBV5-4 and TRBJ2-5; maybe TRBD1 (7 bases). In germline, CDR1 is SGHNT, CDR2 YYREEE (reference sequence). The CDR3 has 13 residues. The V end lost 4 bases, the J end lost 9 bases, and 16 bases lay between the germline ends. CDR3 residues: CASSRGTAASQYF. CDR3 DNA: TGTGCCAGCAGCCGCGGGACAGCAGCTTCCCAGTACTTC.

The chain couples TRBV6-6 to TRBJ2-2, with TRBD2 as a possible D gene (6 bases). The CDR3 loop spans 16 amino acids. Trimming took off 6 bases at V and 4 bases at J, with 18 bases between the two ends. CDR1 MNHNY and CDR2 SVGAGI come from the germline V gene (reference sequence). CDR3 sequence: CASRRPGLGGTGELFF. CDR3 bases: TGTGCCAGCAGACGACCCGGGCTGGGGGGCACCGGGGAGCTGTTTTTT.

The chain employs TRBV30 and TRBJ1-5, with 7 bases that match TRBD1. The V gene's germline CDR1 is GTSNPN and CDR2 SVGIG (reference sequence). This CDR3 contains 16 residues. Germline trimming cut 0 bases from V and 4 bases from J; bases unmatched to any gene: 9. CDR3: CAWSVQGSALNQPQHF. The CDR3 DNA is TGTGCCTGGAGTGTACAGGGGTCCGCTCTTAATCAGCCCCAGCATTTT.